This T cell receptor beta chain was captured in a study of Tregs in tolerant kidney transplant recipients. Libraries were prepared by immunoSEQ multiplex PCR; TCRdb keeps only in-frame clonotypes and omits some of them. The sample carries about 240,000 clones, 84% recorded once. On this clone: Antigen specificity is unknown.

Study observations and caveats: Biological reproducibility was not directly addressed, but technical replication error appeared minimal. Validation in larger populations is needed because few patients were studied.

The sequence was collected from a human donor in good health. The sequenced sample consisted of CD4+ T cells from blood.

This CDR3 reads CASSPGWGQVNTEAFF. In nucleotides, the CDR3 is TGCGCCAGCAGCCCGGGTTGGGGACAGGTGAACACTGAAGCTTTCTTT. The genes are TRBV5-1 and TRBJ1-1, with 8 bases matching TRBD1. Germline CDR1 SGHRS, CDR2 YFSETQ. This CDR3 has 16 amino acids. Unmatched junction bases numbered 8, after V lost 4 bases and J lost 0 bases.